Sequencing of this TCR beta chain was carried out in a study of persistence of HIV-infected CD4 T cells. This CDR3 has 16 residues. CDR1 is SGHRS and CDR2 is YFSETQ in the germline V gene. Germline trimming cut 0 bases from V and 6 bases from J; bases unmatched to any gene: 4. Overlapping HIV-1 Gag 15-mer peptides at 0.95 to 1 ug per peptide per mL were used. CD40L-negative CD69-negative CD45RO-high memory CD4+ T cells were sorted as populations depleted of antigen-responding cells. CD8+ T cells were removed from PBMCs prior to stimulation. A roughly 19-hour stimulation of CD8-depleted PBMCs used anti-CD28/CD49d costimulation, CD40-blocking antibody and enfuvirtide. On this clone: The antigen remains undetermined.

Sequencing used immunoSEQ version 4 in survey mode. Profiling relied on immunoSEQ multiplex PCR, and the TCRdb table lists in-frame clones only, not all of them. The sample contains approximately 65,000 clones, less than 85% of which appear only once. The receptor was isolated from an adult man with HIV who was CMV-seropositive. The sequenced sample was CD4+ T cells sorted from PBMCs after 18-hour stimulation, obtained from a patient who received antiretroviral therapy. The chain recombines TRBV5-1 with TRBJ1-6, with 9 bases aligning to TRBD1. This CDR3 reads CASSLAGGQGNSPLHF. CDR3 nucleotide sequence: TGCGCCAGCAGCTTGGCCGGGGGACAGGGTAATTCACCCCTCCACTTT.